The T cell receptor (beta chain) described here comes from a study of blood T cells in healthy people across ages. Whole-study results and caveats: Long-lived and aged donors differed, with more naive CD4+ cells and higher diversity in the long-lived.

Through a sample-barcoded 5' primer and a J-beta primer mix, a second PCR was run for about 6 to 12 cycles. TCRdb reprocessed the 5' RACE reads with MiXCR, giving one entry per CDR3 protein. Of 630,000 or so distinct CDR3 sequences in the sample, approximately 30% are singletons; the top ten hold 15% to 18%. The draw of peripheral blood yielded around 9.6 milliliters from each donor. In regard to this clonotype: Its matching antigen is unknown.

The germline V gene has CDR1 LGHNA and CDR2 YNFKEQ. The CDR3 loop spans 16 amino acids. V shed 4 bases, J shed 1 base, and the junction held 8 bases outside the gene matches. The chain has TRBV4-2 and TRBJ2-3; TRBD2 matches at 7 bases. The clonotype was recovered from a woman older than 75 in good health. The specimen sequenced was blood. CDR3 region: CASSPPRAGGTDTQYF. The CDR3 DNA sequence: TGTGCCAGCAGCCCCCCCCGGGCGGGGGGCACAGATACGCAGTATTTT.